This T cell receptor (beta chain) emerged from a study of T cell repertoires in cytomegalovirus infection. On this clonotype: Its antigen is as yet unknown.

One entry per CDR3 protein, called by TCRdb with MiXCR from the reads. The table has 550,000 to 700,000 distinct CDR3 sequences, around two fifths seen once. Trimming cost V 5 bases and J 2 bases, with 16 bases left between them. Germline values: CDR1 SEHNR, CDR2 FQNEAQ (reference sequence). This CDR3 comprises 15 residues. The sequences come from cultured PBMCs, collected from culture after CMV antigen stimulation. The TCR was taken from a human donor in good health (CMV status not recorded). Some clones in this sample may be carry-over from other donors' samples. The rearrangement uses TRBV7-9 and TRBJ2-7; D is unclear. CDR3 coding DNA: TGTGCCAGCAGCGAACGAGAGACGTTCCCCTACGAGCAGTACTTC. This encodes CASSERETFPYEQYF.